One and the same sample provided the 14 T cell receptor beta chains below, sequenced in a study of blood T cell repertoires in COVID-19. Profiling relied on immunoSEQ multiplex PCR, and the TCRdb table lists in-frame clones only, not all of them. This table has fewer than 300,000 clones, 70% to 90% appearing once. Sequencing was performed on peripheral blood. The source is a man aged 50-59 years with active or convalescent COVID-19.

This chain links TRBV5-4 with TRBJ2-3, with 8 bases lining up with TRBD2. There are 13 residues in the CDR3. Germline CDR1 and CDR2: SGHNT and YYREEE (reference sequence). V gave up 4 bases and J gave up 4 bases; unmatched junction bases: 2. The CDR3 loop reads CASSGGLADTQYF. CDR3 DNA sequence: TGTGCCAGCAGCGGGGGACTAGCAGATACGCAGTATTTT.

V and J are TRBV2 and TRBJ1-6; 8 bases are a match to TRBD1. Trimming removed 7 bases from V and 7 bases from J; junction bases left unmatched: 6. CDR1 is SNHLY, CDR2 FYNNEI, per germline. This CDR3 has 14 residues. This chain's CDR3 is CASTRTGKNSPLHF. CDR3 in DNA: TGTGCCAGCACCCGGACAGGGAAGAATTCACCCCTCCACTTT.

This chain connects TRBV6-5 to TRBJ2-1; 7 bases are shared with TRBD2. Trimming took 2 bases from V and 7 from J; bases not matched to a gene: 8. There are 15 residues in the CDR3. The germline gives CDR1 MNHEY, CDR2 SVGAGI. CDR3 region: CASSYSGDRLNEQFF. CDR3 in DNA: TGTGCCAGCAGTTACAGCGGGGACCGGCTGAATGAGCAGTTCTTC.

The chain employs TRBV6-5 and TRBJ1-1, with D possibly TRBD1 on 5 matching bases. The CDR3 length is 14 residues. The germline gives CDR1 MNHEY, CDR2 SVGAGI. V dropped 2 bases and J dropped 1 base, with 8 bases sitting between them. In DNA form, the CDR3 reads TGTGCCAGCAGTTACCTCCAGGGGAACACTGAAGCTTTCTTT. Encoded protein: CASSYLQGNTEAFF.

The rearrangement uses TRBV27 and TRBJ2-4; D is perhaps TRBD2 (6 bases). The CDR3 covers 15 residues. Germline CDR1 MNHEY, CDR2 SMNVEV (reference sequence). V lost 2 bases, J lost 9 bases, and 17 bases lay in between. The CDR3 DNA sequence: TGTGCCAGCAGTTTAGGCGGGGCCCCGGTCGGCATTCAGTACTTC. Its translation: CASSLGGAPVGIQYF.

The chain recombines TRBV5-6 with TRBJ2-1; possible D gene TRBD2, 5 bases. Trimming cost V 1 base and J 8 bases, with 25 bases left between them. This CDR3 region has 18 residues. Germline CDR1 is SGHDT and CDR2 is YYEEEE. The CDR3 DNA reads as TGTGCCAGCAGCTTGACGAGGTCACCCTGGGCGGGCAGCGATGAGCAGTTCTTC. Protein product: CASSLTRSPWAGSDEQFF.

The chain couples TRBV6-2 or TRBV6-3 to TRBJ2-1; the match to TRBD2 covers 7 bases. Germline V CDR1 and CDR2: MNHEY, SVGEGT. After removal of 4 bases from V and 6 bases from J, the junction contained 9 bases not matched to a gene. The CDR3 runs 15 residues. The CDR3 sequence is CASSSPGLGRNEQFF. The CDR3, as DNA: TGTGCCAGCAGTTCCCCCGGACTAGGCCGCAATGAGCAGTTCTTC.

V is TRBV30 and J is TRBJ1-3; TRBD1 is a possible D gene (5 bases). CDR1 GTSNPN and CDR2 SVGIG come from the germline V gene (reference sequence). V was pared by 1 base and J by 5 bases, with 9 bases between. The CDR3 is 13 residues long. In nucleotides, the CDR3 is TGTGCCTGGAGTGGCGACAGACGAAACACCATATATTTT. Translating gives CAWSGDRRNTIYF. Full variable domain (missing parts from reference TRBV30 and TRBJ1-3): SQTIHQWPATLVQPVGSPLSLECTVEGTSNPNLYWYRQAAGRGLQLLFYSVGIGQISSEVPQNLSASRPQDRQFILSSKKLLLSDSGFYLCAWSGDRRNTIYFGEGSWLTVV.

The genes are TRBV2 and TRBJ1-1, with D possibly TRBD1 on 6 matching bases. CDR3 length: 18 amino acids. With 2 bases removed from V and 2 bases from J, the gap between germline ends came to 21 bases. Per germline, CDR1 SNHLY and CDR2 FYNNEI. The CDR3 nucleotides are TGTGCCAGCAGTGAAACTATGGGGAGGGGGACCAAAAACACTGAAGCTTTCTTT. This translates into CASSETMGRGTKNTEAFF.

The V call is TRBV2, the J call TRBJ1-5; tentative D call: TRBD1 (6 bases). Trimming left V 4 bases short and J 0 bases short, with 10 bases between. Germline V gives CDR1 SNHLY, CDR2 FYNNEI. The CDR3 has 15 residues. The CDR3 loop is CASSVEGDSNQPQHF. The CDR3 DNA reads TGTGCCAGCAGTGTAGAGGGGGATAGCAATCAGCCCCAGCATTTT.

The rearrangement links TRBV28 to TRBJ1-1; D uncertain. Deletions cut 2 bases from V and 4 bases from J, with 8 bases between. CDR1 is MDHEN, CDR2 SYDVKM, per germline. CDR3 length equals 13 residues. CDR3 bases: TGTGCCAGCAGTTTAGGGGAGGGCACTGAAGCTTTCTTT. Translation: CASSLGEGTEAFF.

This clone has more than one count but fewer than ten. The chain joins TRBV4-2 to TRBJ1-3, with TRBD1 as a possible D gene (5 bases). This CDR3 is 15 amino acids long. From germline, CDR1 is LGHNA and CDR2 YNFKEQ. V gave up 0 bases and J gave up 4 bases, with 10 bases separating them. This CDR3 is CASSQEGTSGNTIYF. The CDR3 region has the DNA TGTGCCAGCAGCCAAGAAGGGACTTCCGGAAACACCATATATTTT.

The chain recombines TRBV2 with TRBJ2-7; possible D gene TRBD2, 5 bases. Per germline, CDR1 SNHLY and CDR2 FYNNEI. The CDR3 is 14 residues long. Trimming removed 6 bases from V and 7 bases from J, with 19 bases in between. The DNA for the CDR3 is TGTGCCAGCAGCGGACTTTACCAAACGAGAGAGCAGTACTTC. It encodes CASSGLYQTREQYF.

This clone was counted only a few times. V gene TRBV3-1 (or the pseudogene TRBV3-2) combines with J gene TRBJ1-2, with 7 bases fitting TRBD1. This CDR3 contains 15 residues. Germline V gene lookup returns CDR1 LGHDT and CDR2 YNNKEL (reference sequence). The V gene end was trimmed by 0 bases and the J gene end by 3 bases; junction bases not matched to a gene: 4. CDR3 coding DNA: TGTGCCAGCAGCCAAGAACAGGGGAGATACTATGGCTACACCTTC. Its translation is CASSQEQGRYYGYTF.